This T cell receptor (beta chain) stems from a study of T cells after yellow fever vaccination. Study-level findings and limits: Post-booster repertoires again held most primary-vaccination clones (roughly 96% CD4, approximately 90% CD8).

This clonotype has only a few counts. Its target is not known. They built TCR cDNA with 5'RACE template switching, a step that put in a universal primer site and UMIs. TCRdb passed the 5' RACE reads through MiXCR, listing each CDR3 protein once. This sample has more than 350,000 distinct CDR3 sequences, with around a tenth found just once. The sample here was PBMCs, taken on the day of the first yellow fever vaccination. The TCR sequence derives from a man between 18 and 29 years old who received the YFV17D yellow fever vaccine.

CDR3 bases: TGTGCCAGCAGCCGATCGGGATTCCCCGAAGCTTTCTTT. This sequence encodes CASSRSGFPEAFF. The chain combines TRBV3-1 with TRBJ1-1; D not certain. V gave up 4 bases and J gave up 8 bases, with 14 bases separating them. Per the germline V gene, CDR1 is LGHDT and CDR2 is YNNKEL (reference sequence). CDR3 length equals 13 residues.